The present entry profiles one T cell receptor beta chain with its context. Its antigen remains unidentified. The sample holds no much larger clone one base away, and base qualities are not on file. The data originate from a study of human T cells and chemical hapten exposure (dated by TCRdb to about 2021). Turning to the overall study: For sensitization, 2% DPC in acetone was applied to a 2 cm by 2 cm area of upper inner arm skin. In alopecia patients, the study followed how the peripheral blood TCR repertoire changed in vivo over primary and secondary sensitization to diphenylcyclopropenone (DPC), a hapten. Blood samples were taken from patients before sensitization (week 0) and at 2, 6 and about 24 weeks after DPC sensitization. Throughout the approximately 24-week study period, patients were also given weekly therapeutic DPC doses on the scalp. Blood for TCR sequencing was provided by twenty-nine alopecia patients at one to four time points (pre-sensitization, 2, 6 and 24 weeks). The mostly female patient cohort included alopecia areata with under or over 50% scalp involvement, alopecia totalis and alopecia universalis. Libraries were pooled for sequencing, and per-sample TCR yields varied mainly because of small differences in library volumes within the pool. Patch testing was done on the upper back using Finn chambers containing 0.01% DPC, and results were scored after 6 days according to International Contact Dermatitis Research Group standards.

Sample time point, as interpreted from the label and publication: patch test 1, 2 weeks after DPC sensitization. Interpreted using the paper, the treatment or condition label stands for: therapeutic diphenylcyclopropenone sensitization with weekly scalp DPC. Blood at each patch-test visit was drawn before the patch test was applied. Eligible patients were aged 18 to 70, diagnosed with alopecia, deemed suitable for DPC therapy, and excluded if pregnant. Total RNA was extracted from unfractionated whole blood that had been collected in Tempus Blood RNA tubes. The library was built by means of RACE. The reads were generated on a NextSeq 500. During library preparation, unique molecular identifiers were attached to individual cDNA molecules so that TCRs could be counted in a quantitative, reproducible way. Each blood RNA sample was used to sequence both TCR alpha and TCR beta chains. Regarding the original processing steps: The median number of TCRs per sample was some 100,000, ranging from roughly 20,000 to 700,000. V, J and CDR3 annotation of the TCR reads was carried out using the Decombinator software suite. For PS versus PT1 abundance plots, all samples were subsampled to the same number of TCRs (28,000). TCRs were defined as expanded if absent before sensitization and observed at least eight times at the 2-week time point. Through fastp at Q25 and MiXCR, TCRdb rebuilt clones from the public reads, retaining in-frame beta chains. Every entry covers one CDR3 protein and lists the most common genes and DNA from its rows. The V and J calls and clone size are TCRdb's, not the authors'. This sample holds 80,000 to 100,000 distinct CDR3 sequences; 12% were observed only once. The top ten constitute roughly 2.1% of the sample.

CDR1 and CDR2 (SQVTM, ANQGSEA) derive from the germline V gene. The CDR3 covers 14 residues, taking in both the cysteine and the phenylalanine. Only the CDR3 region is kept as DNA, spanning 42 bases read in frame from base 1. V and J are trimmed by 5 bases and 7 bases, and the gene matches miss 9 bases of the junction. Overall study results and their limits: Because all patients had alopecia, a presumed autoimmune disease, the immune response of the patients might differ from that of healthy individuals. The number of TCRs above 1 in 1000 frequency did not change with DPC sensitization; there was no evidence of global repertoire structure alterations. After repeated subsampling, the strength of the expansion versus patch-test correlation and the threshold at which it became significant changed. The number of PT1 expanded TCRs positively correlated with patch test score, significant at thresholds 8, 16 and 32 but not 4. Expanded TCRs formed significantly more large CDR3 similarity clusters than pre-sensitization or healthy control sets, consistent with antigen-driven responses.

Specimen: whole blood, collected in connection with sensitization to the hapten diphenylcyclopropenone (DPC). The V and J segments used are TRBV29-1 and TRBJ2-5; TRBD1 matches 11 bases in the middle. This receptor was identified in a woman in her 40s with alopecia areata. Some clones in this sample may be carry-over from other donors' samples. This receptor has the CDR3 CSVTVDRGPATQYF. Here is the DNA: TGCAGCGTTACAGTGGACAGGGGGCCGGCGACCCAGTACTTC.